This TCR beta chain originates from a study of tumor-infiltrating lymphocytes in oesophageal squamous cell carcinoma. Germline V gives CDR1 SGHVT, CDR2 SQSDAQ. The CDR3 totals 17 residues. Trimming removed 6 bases at V and 5 bases at J, with 25 bases between. Using its own MiXCR run on the reads, TCRdb lists one record per CDR3 protein. The sample lists more than 10,000 distinct CDR3 sequences, around 60% occurring once. The receptor was derived from a female donor with esophageal squamous cell carcinoma. The chain carries TRBV7-4 and TRBJ2-5; possibly TRBD1 or TRBD2 for D (5 bases each). The specimen was blood. CDR3 nucleotide sequence: TGTGCCAGCAGTTTGGGGCCCACGGGGCTAGGTTGGGAGACCCAGTACTTC. Translation: CASSLGPTGLGWETQYF. The full variable domain, completed using reference TRBV7-4 and TRBJ2-5, is GAGVSQSPRYKVAKRGRDVALRCDSISGHVTLYWYRQTLGQGSEVLTYSQSDAQRDKSGRPSGRFSAERPERSVSTLKIQRTEQGDSAVYLCASSLGPTGLGWETQYFGPGTRLLVL.